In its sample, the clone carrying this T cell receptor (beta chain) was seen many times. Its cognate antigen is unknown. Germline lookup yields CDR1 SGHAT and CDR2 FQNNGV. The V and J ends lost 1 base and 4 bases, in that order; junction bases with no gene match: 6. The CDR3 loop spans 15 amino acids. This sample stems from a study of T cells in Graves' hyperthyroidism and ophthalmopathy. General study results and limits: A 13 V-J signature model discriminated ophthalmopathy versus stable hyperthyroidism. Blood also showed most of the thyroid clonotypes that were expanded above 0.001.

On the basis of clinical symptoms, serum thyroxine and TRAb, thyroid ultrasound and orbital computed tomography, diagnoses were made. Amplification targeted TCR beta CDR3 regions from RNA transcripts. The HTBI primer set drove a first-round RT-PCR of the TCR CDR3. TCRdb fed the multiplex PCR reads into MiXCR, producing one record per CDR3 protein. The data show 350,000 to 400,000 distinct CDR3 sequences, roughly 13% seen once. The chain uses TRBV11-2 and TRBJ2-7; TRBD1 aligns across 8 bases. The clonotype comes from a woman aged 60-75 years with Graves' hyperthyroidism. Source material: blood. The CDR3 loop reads CASSLGAGGRYEQYF. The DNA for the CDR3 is TGTGCCAGCAGCTTAGGGGCAGGGGGCAGGTACGAGCAGTACTTC.